This T cell receptor (beta chain) was captured by sequencing in a study of T cells expressing NK-cell markers. CDR1 ENHRY and CDR2 SYGVKD come from the germline V gene. The CDR3 is 13 residues long. TCRdb re-called the 5' RACE reads and shows each CDR3 protein once, DNA omitted. In all, the sample yields approximately 550,000 distinct CDR3 sequences. V is TRBV10-3 and J is TRBJ2-5; TCRdb designates TRBD1, a call that cannot be tested without DNA. Input material: blood T cells: a sorted CD56 or NKG2C T cell subset, CD4+ or CD8+ T cells, or bulk PBMC T cells (not recorded which). The clonotype originates from a man aged 18-30 years in good health. The CDR3 here is CAAAGTGEETQYF.